The 32 T cell receptor beta chains reported below all come from one sample, sequenced in a study of T cell clonotyping in hematopoietic cell transplantation. Profiling relied on immunoSEQ multiplex PCR, and the TCRdb table lists in-frame clones only, not all of them. This sample has some 5,000 clones, with about nine tenths found just once. The sample was peripheral blood mononuclear cells, taken 100 days after allogeneic stem cell transplant. These receptors came from a male patient aged 70-79 years who had an allogeneic stem cell transplant from an unrelated donor, so T cells may come from the graft donor. Some clones in this sample may be carry-over from other donors' samples.

The rearrangement links TRBV28 to TRBJ1-5; 11 positions match TRBD1. Germline V gene sequence: CDR1 MDHEN, CDR2 SYDVKM. This CDR3 comprises 15 residues. The V and J ends lost 6 bases and 4 bases, in that order; junction bases with no gene match: 5. Here the CDR3 reads CASSTGQGGNQPQHF. The DNA of the CDR3 is TGTGCCAGCAGCACGGGACAGGGGGGAAATCAGCCCCAGCATTTT.

The chain couples TRBV6-6 to TRBJ1-5, with D possibly TRBD1 on 5 matching bases. The CDR3 is 13 amino acids. Trimming cost V 7 bases and J 3 bases, with 10 bases left between them. CDR1 and CDR2 (germline): MNHNY, SVGAGI (reference sequence). The DNA of the CDR3 is TGTGCCAGCATTCAGGGCCTCAATCAGCCCCAGCATTTT. Translated, it gives CASIQGLNQPQHF.

This chain uses TRBV5-4 with TRBJ2-1; the match to TRBD2 covers 16 bases. V trimming: 4 bases; J trimming: 7 bases; junction bases outside the gene matches: 5. Germline values: CDR1 SGHNT, CDR2 YYREEE (reference sequence). The CDR3 extends over 16 amino acids. The DNA of the CDR3 is TGTGCCAGCAGCAAACCGGGACTAGCGGGAGGGAATGAGCAGTTCTTC. It codes for CASSKPGLAGGNEQFF. The variable domain in full, with the rest retrieved from reference TRBV5-4 and TRBJ2-1, is ETGVTQSPTHLIKTRGQQVTLRCSSQSGHNTVSWYQQALGQGPQFIFQYYREEENGRGNFPPRFSGLQFPNYSSELNVNALELDDSALYLCASSKPGLAGGNEQFFGPGTRLTVL.

The V and J genes are TRBV27 and TRBJ2-1; tentatively, D is TRBD1 (5 bases). The germline V gene encodes CDR1 MNHEY and CDR2 SMNVEV (reference sequence). The V end was cut by 2 bases, the J end by 4 bases, with 24 bases between. The CDR3 spans 19 residues. CDR3 in DNA: TGTGCCAGCAGTTTAGGGGCCGAACGAATCCGACTTATATACAATGAGCAGTTCTTC. It encodes CASSLGAERIRLIYNEQFF.

The chain is built from TRBV7-9 and TRBJ1-1, with 8 positions matching TRBD1. Losses at the gene ends were 5 bases for V and 0 bases for J; bases not matched to a gene: 11. This CDR3 is built from 17 residues. CDR1 is SEHNR, CDR2 FQNEAQ, per germline (reference sequence). The CDR3: CASSPIGTGFMNTEAFF. The DNA for the CDR3 is TGTGCCAGCAGCCCGATTGGGACAGGATTCATGAACACTGAAGCTTTCTTT. The whole variable domain, filled in from reference TRBV7-9 and TRBJ1-1, reads DTGVSQNPRHKITKRGQNVTFRCDPISEHNRLYWYRQTLGQGPEFLTYFQNEAQLEKSRLLSDRFSAERPKGSFSTLEIQRTEQGDSAMYLCASSPIGTGFMNTEAFFGQGTRLTVV.

The V and J genes are TRBV5-4 and TRBJ2-1; no clear D. CDR3 size: 16 residues. The V gene's germline CDR1 is SGHNT and CDR2 YYREEE (reference sequence). The V gene lost 2 bases and the J gene lost 3 bases, with 15 bases spanning the gap. CDR3: CASSLVADMDYNEQFF. DNA of the CDR3: TGTGCCAGCAGCTTAGTGGCTGATATGGACTACAATGAGCAGTTCTTC.

The chain uses TRBV28 and TRBJ1-5; 8 bases are a match to TRBD1. After removal of 3 bases from V and 5 bases from J, the junction contained 0 bases not matched to a gene. The CDR3 has 13 amino acids. The germline V gene encodes CDR1 MDHEN and CDR2 SYDVKM. This CDR3 reads CASSLTGDQPQHF. In nucleotides, the CDR3 is TGTGCCAGCAGTTTGACAGGGGATCAGCCCCAGCATTTT.

This clone was detected once. The CDR3 spells CASSFTGTGKSHEQYF. Written as DNA, the CDR3 is TGTGCCAGCAGTTTCACCGGGACAGGGAAATCCCACGAGCAGTACTTC. This chain joins TRBV6-5 and TRBJ2-7, with 9 bases identical to TRBD1. The CDR3 is 16 residues long. Per the germline V gene, CDR1 is MNHEY and CDR2 is SVGAGI. Trimming at V came to 4 bases and at J to 5 bases, leaving 12 bases not matched to a gene.

This clone appeared once. The rearrangement uses TRBV5-6 and TRBJ2-7; D remains ambiguous. V shed 1 base and J shed 1 base, with 6 bases lying between them. CDR1 is SGHDT and CDR2 is YYEEEE in the germline V gene. The CDR3 loop spans 13 amino acids. CDR3 coding DNA: TGTGCCAGCAGCTTGCGTATTTCCTACGAGCAGTACTTC. Its translation is CASSLRISYEQYF.

Only one count was recorded for this clone. The V gene is TRBV19, the J gene TRBJ1-5, with a possible D match to TRBD1 (5 bases). The CDR3 is 14 residues long. With 5 bases removed from V and 1 base from J, the gap between germline ends came to 9 bases. Germline CDR1 LNHDA, CDR2 SQIVND (reference sequence). The CDR3 reads CASSVRDSNQPQHF. CDR3 nucleotides: TGTGCCAGTAGTGTCCGGGACAGCAATCAGCCCCAGCATTTT.

The chain is built from TRBV2 and TRBJ1-3, with D unclear. Trimming shortened V by 8 bases and J by 2 bases, and 13 bases separated the two germline ends. Germline CDR1 reads SNHLY; CDR2 reads FYNNEI. The CDR3 spans 14 residues. CDR3 bases: TGTGCCAGCGGTCAGCTTCTCGCTGGAAACACCATATATTTT. This translates into CASGQLLAGNTIYF.

The CDR3 spells CASTEPGQSETQYF. The CDR3 DNA reads as TGTGCCAGCACCGAGCCGGGACAATCAGAGACCCAGTACTTC. This chain joins TRBV2 and TRBJ2-5; D may be TRBD1 (6 bases). V lost 7 bases and J lost 4, with 16 bases in between. Germline assignment: CDR1 SNHLY and CDR2 FYNNEI. The CDR3 sequence is 14 residues long.

The table lists this clone with a few counts. The J gene is TRBJ2-7, the V gene TRBV2, with D possibly TRBD1 on 6 matching bases. V gave up 3 bases and J gave up 4 bases, with 13 bases separating them. The CDR3 runs to 14 residues. Looked up from germline, CDR1 is SNHLY and CDR2 is FYNNEI. In nucleotides, the CDR3 is TGTGCCAGCAGTGAGCGGACAGATGATTACGAGCAGTACTTC. It specifies CASSERTDDYEQYF.

The chain joins TRBV28 to TRBJ2-2; weak D call: TRBD2 (6 bases). V was clipped by 2 bases and J by 6 bases, with 13 bases between them. Germline lookup yields CDR1 MDHEN and CDR2 SYDVKM. This CDR3 region has 15 residues. This chain's CDR3 is CASSLEEGWPGELFF. CDR3 nucleotides: TGTGCCAGCAGTTTAGAGGAGGGGTGGCCCGGGGAGCTGTTTTTT.

This clone was counted once. The chain uses TRBV5-1 and TRBJ2-1; perhaps TRBD2 as D (6 bases). Between the trimmed V and J ends, which lost 0 bases and 1 base, there was a span of 8 bases. The CDR3 loop spans 15 amino acids. CDR1 is SGHRS, CDR2 YFSETQ, per germline. The CDR3: CASSLGGASYNEQFF. For the CDR3, the DNA is TGCGCCAGCAGCTTGGGCGGGGCGTCCTACAATGAGCAGTTCTTC.

This clone was observed once. The chain recombines TRBV7-2 with TRBJ2-7; D unclear. CDR3 length equals 15 residues. V was clipped by 1 base and J by 0 bases, with 10 bases between them. Germline V gene data show CDR1 as SGHTA and CDR2 as FQGNSA. DNA for the CDR3: TGTGCCAGCAGCTTAGTTGTCGACCTCTCCTACGAGCAGTACTTC. This sequence encodes CASSLVVDLSYEQYF.

The rearrangement joins TRBV28 to TRBJ2-5; D gene uncertain. This CDR3 is 14 amino acids long. V was cut by 5 bases and J by 1 base, with 11 bases left in between. The germline V gene encodes CDR1 MDHEN and CDR2 SYDVKM. The CDR3 DNA sequence: TGTGCCAGCAGTGATCGACGGACCCAAGAGACCCAGTACTTC. It yields the protein CASSDRRTQETQYF.

About this clone: Mismatch with germline at one junction end may stem from a read error. The chain uses TRBV11-1 and TRBJ1-1; 11 bases match TRBD1. The CDR3 runs 14 residues. Germline V lookup: CDR1 SGHAT, CDR2 FQDESV (reference sequence). The CDR3 sequence: CVSSGGQGGTEAFF. The CDR3 DNA is TGTGTCAGCAGCGGGGGACAGGGGGGGACTGAAGCTTTCTTT. Full variable domain (outside the CDR3, taken from reference TRBV11-1 and TRBJ1-1): EAEVAQSPRYKITEKSQAVAFWCDPISGHATLYWYRQILGQGPELLVQFQDESVVDDSQLPKDRFSAERLKGVDSTLKIQPAELGDSAMYLCVSSGGQGGTEAFFGQGTRLTVV.

The rearrangement uses TRBV19 and TRBJ1-4, with 10 bases that match TRBD1. Germline lookup yields CDR1 LNHDA and CDR2 SQIVND (reference sequence). There are 15 residues in the CDR3. Unmatched junction bases numbered 4, after V lost 3 bases and J lost 6 bases. CDR3 amino acids: CASSITGTGDEKLFF. The CDR3 region has the DNA TGTGCCAGTAGTATCACCGGGACAGGGGATGAAAAACTGTTTTTT.

The chain employs TRBV28 and TRBJ2-5; TRBD1 aligns across 12 bases. J lost 1 base, V lost 2 bases, and 2 bases had no gene match. CDR3 size: 16 residues. Germline CDR1 reads MDHEN; CDR2 reads SYDVKM. The DNA of the CDR3 is TGTGCCAGCAGTTTAGGGACAGGGGGCGTCCAAGAGACCCAGTACTTC. Protein product: CASSLGTGGVQETQYF.

The gene calls are TRBV2 and TRBJ2-1; 11 positions match TRBD2. This CDR3 spans 16 amino acids. Trimming cost V 6 bases and J 7 bases; bases outside gene matches: 11. Germline V gene lookup returns CDR1 SNHLY and CDR2 FYNNEI. CDR3 residues: CASRTTLAGEDNEQFF. CDR3 bases: TGTGCCAGCAGAACAACACTAGCGGGAGAAGATAATGAGCAGTTCTTC.

The chain has TRBV27 and TRBJ2-7; possibly TRBD1 for D (6 bases). The germline V and J ends were trimmed by 6 bases and 5 bases, with 20 bases remaining between them. CDR1 MNHEY and CDR2 SMNVEV come from the germline V gene (reference sequence). This CDR3 has 15 residues. In nucleotides, the CDR3 is TGTGCCAGCAGCCTGCACAGGGAAACCCTCCACGAGCAGTACTTC. Translated: CASSLHRETLHEQYF.

This clone appeared a single time. CDR3 amino acids: CASSDWTGEETQYF. As DNA, the CDR3 is TGTGCCAGCAGCGACTGGACAGGGGAAGAGACCCAGTACTTC. The genes are TRBV6-5 and TRBJ2-5; TRBD1 aligns across 9 bases. V was pared by 6 bases and J by 3 bases, with 5 bases of the junction left unmatched. This CDR3 is built from 14 residues. CDR1 and CDR2 (germline): MNHEY, SVGAGI.

V is TRBV5-1 and J is TRBJ2-5; 14 bases agree with TRBD2. After removal of 0 bases from V and 5 bases from J, the junction contained 3 bases not matched to a gene. From germline, CDR1 is SGHRS and CDR2 YFSETQ. The CDR3 is 16 residues long. The CDR3 nucleotides read TGCGCCAGCAGCTTGGAGACTAGCGGGAGGGGTGAGACCCAGTACTTC. This sequence encodes CASSLETSGRGETQYF.

The chain has TRBV7-2 and TRBJ2-7, with 9 bases identical to TRBD2. CDR3 length: 14 amino acids. V was pared by 4 bases and J by 6 bases, with 7 bases of the junction left unmatched. CDR1 SGHTA and CDR2 FQGNSA come from the germline V gene. The CDR3 region has the DNA TGTGCCAGCAGCTCCGGGACTAGCTCTATCGAGCAGTACTTC. Its translation: CASSSGTSSIEQYF.

The chain employs TRBV2 and TRBJ1-5, with unresolved D. Trimming left V 3 bases short and J 1 base short, with 10 bases between. Germline V gives CDR1 SNHLY, CDR2 FYNNEI. This CDR3 region has 15 residues. The CDR3 sequence is CASSDYGQSNQPQHF. The DNA of the CDR3 is TGTGCCAGCAGTGATTACGGCCAGAGCAATCAGCCCCAGCATTTT. Combining the CDR3 with reference TRBV2 and TRBJ1-5 gives the whole variable domain EPEVTQTPSHQVTQMGQEVILRCVPISNHLYFYWYRQILGQKVEFLVSFYNNEISEKSEIFDDQFSVERPDGSNFTLKIRSTKLEDSAMYFCASSDYGQSNQPQHFGDGTRLSIL.

This clone was counted between two and nine times. This rearrangement joins TRBV27 to TRBJ1-1; D gene uncertain. CDR1 is MNHEY, CDR2 SMNVEV, per germline (reference sequence). The CDR3 contains 14 residues. With 0 bases removed from V and 2 bases from J, the gap between germline ends came to 7 bases. CDR3 sequence reads: CASSLSGINTEAFF. The CDR3 bases are TGTGCCAGCAGTTTATCGGGGATTAACACTGAAGCTTTCTTT.

V is TRBV5-1 and J is TRBJ2-3; D possibly corresponds to TRBD2 (6 bases). The CDR3 is made up of 16 amino acids. V lost 4 bases and J 0 bases, leaving 15 bases between the germline ends. CDR1 is SGHRS and CDR2 is YFSETQ in the germline V gene. CDR3 DNA: TGCGCCAGCAGCCAAGGGGACTTTATAAGCACAGATACGCAGTATTTT. It encodes CASSQGDFISTDTQYF.

The rearrangement joins TRBV18 to TRBJ2-5; 15 positions match TRBD2. This CDR3 comprises 17 residues. Germline V CDR1 and CDR2: KGHSH, LQKENI. V lost 6 bases to trimming and J lost 4 bases; unmatched junction nucleotides: 9. This CDR3 is CASSDKGLAGGRETQYF. In nucleotides, the CDR3 is TGTGCCAGCTCGGATAAGGGACTAGCGGGAGGACGAGAGACCCAGTACTTC.

The chain recombines TRBV5-5 with TRBJ1-2, with D uncertain. The germline V and J ends were trimmed by 0 bases and 4 bases, with 7 bases remaining between them. CDR3 length equals 13 residues. Germline CDR1 reads SGHKS; CDR2 reads YYEKEE (reference sequence). The CDR3 coding sequence is TGTGCCAGCAGCTTGGGGACCCTCTATGGCTACACCTTC. Protein sequence: CASSLGTLYGYTF.

The chain joins TRBV5-1 to TRBJ2-3; 7 nucleotides agree with TRBD2. CDR1 is SGHRS and CDR2 is YFSETQ in the germline V gene. V shed 1 base, J shed 4 bases, and the junction held 12 bases outside the gene matches. The CDR3 is made up of 17 amino acids. The CDR3 sequence: CASSLWGGVEIADTQYF. Written as DNA, the CDR3 is TGCGCCAGCAGCTTGTGGGGGGGAGTAGAAATTGCAGATACGCAGTATTTT.

The chain recombines TRBV6-1 with TRBJ1-4; tentatively, D is TRBD1 (5 bases). Germline V CDR1 and CDR2: MNHNS, SASEGT. Trimming pared 7 bases from V and 10 bases from J, leaving 16 bases between. This CDR3 comprises 13 residues. CDR3 in amino acids: CASTGGDVRKLFF. In DNA, the CDR3 is TGTGCCAGCACGGGCGGGGACGTACGAAAACTGTTTTTT.